This T cell receptor beta chain appears in the sequencing data of a study of cytomegalovirus exposure and HLA in healthy donors. 60 Vbeta and 13 Jbeta primers were used in PCR. Here immunoSEQ multiplex PCR was the method, and the copy in TCRdb shows in-frame clones only, minus some. The table records fewer than 200,000 clones, 80% of them present only once. This CDR3 has 15 amino acids. CDR1 is SGHNT, CDR2 YYREEE, per germline (reference sequence). Trimming removed 4 bases from V and 0 bases from J; junction bases left unmatched: 4. This clone was counted between two and nine times. The sequence was collected from a young man in good health and CMV-seropositive. The sequenced sample consisted of PBMCs. The chain employs TRBV5-4 and TRBJ1-3, with 7 nucleotides matching TRBD1. The CDR3 sequence: CASSRRDSSGNTIYF. In DNA, the CDR3 is TGTGCCAGCAGCCGGAGGGACAGCTCTGGAAACACCATATATTTT.